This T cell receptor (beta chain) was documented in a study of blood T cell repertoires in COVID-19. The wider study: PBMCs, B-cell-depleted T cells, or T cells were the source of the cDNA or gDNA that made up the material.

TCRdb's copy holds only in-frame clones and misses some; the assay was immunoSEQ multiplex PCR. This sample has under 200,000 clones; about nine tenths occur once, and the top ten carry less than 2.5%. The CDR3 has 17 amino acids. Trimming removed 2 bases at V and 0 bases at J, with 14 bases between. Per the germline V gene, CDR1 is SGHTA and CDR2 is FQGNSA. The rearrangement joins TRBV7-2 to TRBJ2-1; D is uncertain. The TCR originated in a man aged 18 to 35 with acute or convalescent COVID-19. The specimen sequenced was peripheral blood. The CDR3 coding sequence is TGTGCCAGCAGCTTAACGACTCGCTCTAGCTCCTACAATGAGCAGTTCTTC. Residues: CASSLTTRSSSYNEQFF.